Below, 11 T cell receptor beta chains from the same sample are listed, as sequenced in a study of CDR3 diversity in severe acne. In TCRdb, the PCR reads were re-called with MiXCR into one record per CDR3 protein. The sample holds approximately 84,000 distinct CDR3 sequences, under 65% seen once. The sample comprised blood. Receptor source: a male donor in good health, without acne.

The chain has TRBV24-1 and TRBJ2-7; D may be TRBD1 or TRBD2 (5 bases each). Trimming left V 2 bases short and J 4 bases short, with 8 bases between. In germline, CDR1 is KGHDR, CDR2 SFDVKD. This CDR3 is built from 13 residues. DNA of the CDR3: TGTGCCACCAGTGATTCGGGACCTTACGAGCAGTACTTC. This encodes CATSDSGPYEQYF.

This clonotype has ten or more counts. This chain joins TRBV29-1 and TRBJ2-3; 8 nucleotides match TRBD2. Unmatched junction bases numbered 11, after V lost 5 bases and J lost 7 bases. Germline loops: CDR1 SQVTM, CDR2 ANQGSEA. The CDR3 is 14 residues long. CDR3 sequence: CSVRTNAGGYTQYF. Written as DNA, the CDR3 is TGCAGCGTTCGGACTAACGCGGGAGGTTATACGCAGTATTTT.

The chain has TRBV5-4 and TRBJ1-5; no definite D call. V was cut by 3 bases and J by 9 bases, with 7 bases left in between. Germline CDR1 is SGHNT and CDR2 is YYREEE (reference sequence). The CDR3 consists of 11 residues. CDR3 sequence reads: CASSSDGPQHF. The CDR3 nucleotides read TGTGCCAGCAGCTCCGACGGGCCCCAGCATTTT.

This clonotype was seen only once. Likely a read error: the CDR3 ends without its conserved phenylalanine or tryptophan. No DNA is shown, since the ends of the CDR3 on it are uncertain; the CDR3 is the one TCRdb lists. The chain is built from TRBV24-1 and TRBJ2-1. Looked up from germline, CDR1 is KGHDR and CDR2 is SFDVKD. The CDR3 has 8 amino acids, counting both end residues. The CDR3 protein is CATSEQVT.

The table lists this clonotype with many counts. V is TRBV6-1 and J is TRBJ1-2; D gene ambiguous. Looked up from germline, CDR1 is MNHNS and CDR2 is SASEGT. The length of the CDR3 is 15 residues. V was cut by 2 bases and J by 2 bases, with 12 bases left in between. In nucleotides, the CDR3 is TGTGCCAGCAGTGAATGGGGTACTGGAAACTATGGCTACACCTTC. This translates into CASSEWGTGNYGYTF.

This clonotype has just a few counts. This sequence joins TRBV10-3 and TRBJ1-1, with TRBD1 matching 9 bases. The junction had 5 bases not matched to a gene; V was cut back by 3 bases and J by 0 bases. In germline, CDR1 is ENHRY, CDR2 SYGVKD. This CDR3 is built from 16 residues. The CDR3 nucleotides read TGTGCCATCAGTGAAGGGGACAGGGCTATGAACACTGAAGCTTTCTTT. This sequence encodes CAISEGDRAMNTEAFF.

This clonotype came up many times. The chain joins TRBV5-6 to TRBJ1-3, with a possible D match to TRBD1 (5 bases). Germline V CDR1 and CDR2: SGHDT, YYEEEE. Trimming removed 4 bases at V and 4 bases at J, with 15 bases between. The CDR3 covers 15 residues. The CDR3 sequence: CASSHRDRWGNTIYF. The CDR3 nucleotides read TGTGCCAGCAGCCACCGGGACCGGTGGGGAAACACCATATATTTT.

The V call is TRBV11-2, the J call TRBJ2-1; possible D gene TRBD2, 6 bases. The CDR3 runs 14 residues. Per germline, CDR1 SGHAT and CDR2 FQNNGV. Trimming removed 1 base from V and 8 bases from J, with 12 bases in between. The CDR3 here is CASSLAGEVHEQFF. CDR3 DNA sequence: TGTGCCAGCAGCTTAGCGGGAGAAGTACATGAGCAGTTCTTC.

This clonotype was detected many times. This chain links TRBV5-5 with TRBJ1-4, with 10 bases that match TRBD1. This CDR3 spans 14 amino acids. Trimming cost V 4 bases and J 6 bases; bases outside gene matches: 3. Germline V lookup: CDR1 SGHKS, CDR2 YYEKEE (reference sequence). The CDR3 sequence: CASSLTGGDEKLFF. DNA for the CDR3: TGTGCCAGCAGCCTGACAGGGGGCGATGAAAAACTGTTTTTT.

This clonotype occurred many times. The chain recombines TRBV5-1 with TRBJ2-7; 11 nucleotides align to TRBD1. Germline CDR1 SGHRS, CDR2 YFSETQ. CDR3 length: 15 residues. The trim removed 4 bases at V and 0 bases at J, leaving 3 bases unmatched. As DNA, the CDR3 is TGCGCCAGCAGCCCTGGGACAGGGGGCTCCTACGAGCAGTACTTC. The encoded protein is CASSPGTGGSYEQYF.

CDR3 sequence reads: CASSLARQVSGNTF. The CDR3 DNA reads TGTGCCAGCAGCTTAGCGCGACAGGTCTCTGGAAACACCTTC. This chain uses TRBV7-6 with TRBJ1-2; D may be TRBD1 (6 bases). The germline V gene has CDR1 SGHVS and CDR2 FNYEAQ. The CDR3 runs 14 residues. V lost 0 bases and J lost 12, with 17 bases in between.